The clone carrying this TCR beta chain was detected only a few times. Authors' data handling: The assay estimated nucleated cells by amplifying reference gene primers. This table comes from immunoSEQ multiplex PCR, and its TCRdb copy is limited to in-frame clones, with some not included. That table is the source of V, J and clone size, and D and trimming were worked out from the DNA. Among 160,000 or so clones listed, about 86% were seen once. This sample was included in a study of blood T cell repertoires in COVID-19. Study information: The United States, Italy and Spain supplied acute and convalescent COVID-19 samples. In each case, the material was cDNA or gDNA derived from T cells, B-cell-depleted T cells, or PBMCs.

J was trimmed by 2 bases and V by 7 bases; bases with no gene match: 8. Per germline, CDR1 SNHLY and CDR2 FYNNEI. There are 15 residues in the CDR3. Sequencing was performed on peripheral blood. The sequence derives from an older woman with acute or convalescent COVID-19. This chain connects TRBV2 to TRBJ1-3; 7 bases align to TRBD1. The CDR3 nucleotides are TGTGCCAGCACTGACGGGACAGTAGCTGGAAACACCATATATTTT. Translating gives CASTDGTVAGNTIYF.